The 12 T cell receptor beta chains in this list originate from one sample, sequenced in a study of blood T cell repertoires in COVID-19 (dated by TCRdb to the early 2020s). Library method: the immunoSEQ multiplex PCR assay. Sourced from immuneACCESS, this table was stored by TCRdb with only in-frame sequences that have V and J called. A share of the clones is absent; for the studies checked, an unresolved V gene accounts for under half, and the remainder has no known explanation. The sample has some 270,000 clones on record, 75% to 90% of them singletons. Jointly, the top ten make up more than 0.75% of the sample. The material sequenced was peripheral blood. These receptors all come from a man aged 25 to 40 with acute or convalescent COVID-19.

The rearrangement uses TRBV9 and TRBJ2-6, with TRBD1 as a possible D gene (6 bases). Germline values: CDR1 SGDLS, CDR2 YYNGEE. This CDR3 contains 14 residues. Trimming shortened V by 3 bases and J by 3 bases, and 7 bases separated the two germline ends. Written as DNA, the CDR3 is TGTGCCAGCAGCGCCAGGGGTGGGGCCAACGTCCTGACTTTC. Translated: CASSARGGANVLTF. Filled out from reference TRBV9 and TRBJ2-6, the complete variable domain reads DSGVTQTPKHLITATGQRVTLRCSPRSGDLSVYWYQQSLDQGLQFLIQYYNGEERAKGNILERFSAQQFPDLHSELNLSSLELGDSALYFCASSARGGANVLTFGAGSRLTVL.

The chain has TRBV13 and TRBJ1-2; no reliable D call. Germline lookup yields CDR1 PRHDT and CDR2 FYEKMQ (reference sequence). The CDR3 runs to 13 residues. V was trimmed by 3 bases and J by 7 bases, leaving 12 bases between them. CDR3 region: CASSFPTGIGYTF. The CDR3 DNA reads TGTGCCAGCAGCTTTCCCACGGGGATTGGCTACACCTTC. Full variable domain (remainder filled in from reference TRBV13 and TRBJ1-2): AAGVIQSPRHLIKEKRETATLKCYPIPRHDTVYWYQQGPGQDPQFLISFYEKMQSDKGSIPDRFSAQQFSDYHSELNMSSLELGDSALYFCASSFPTGIGYTFGSGTRLTVV.

The chain has TRBV7-3 and TRBJ2-1; no definite D call. Germline CDR1 SGHTA, CDR2 FQGTGA. This CDR3 comprises 18 residues. The V end was cut by 5 bases, the J end by 2 bases, with 22 bases between. The CDR3 DNA reads TGTGCCAGCAGCCCACCCTCGGTAGGCCTAGATACCTACAATGAGCAGTTCTTC. Translated: CASSPPSVGLDTYNEQFF. Based on the CDR3 plus reference TRBV7-3 and TRBJ2-1, the full variable domain is GAGVSQTPSNKVTEKGKYVELRCDPISGHTALYWYRQSLGQGPEFLIYFQGTGAADDSGLPNDRFFAVRPEGSVSTLKIQRTERGDSAVYLCASSPPSVGLDTYNEQFFGPGTRLTVL.

The chain combines TRBV27 with TRBJ1-6, with TRBD1 matching over 10 bases. V was pared by 6 bases and J by 0 bases, with 5 bases of the junction left unmatched. The CDR3 extends over 17 amino acids. Germline assignment: CDR1 MNHEY and CDR2 SMNVEV (reference sequence). In DNA form, the CDR3 reads TGTGCCAGCAGCCGGCGGACAGGGGGCTCCTATAATTCACCCCTCCACTTT. Translated, it gives CASSRRTGGSYNSPLHF.

This rearrangement joins TRBV5-1 to TRBJ1-1, with D unresolved. The germline V and J ends were trimmed by 7 bases and 3 bases, with 16 bases remaining between them. The germline gives CDR1 SGHRS, CDR2 YFSETQ. This CDR3 region has 14 residues. CDR3 protein: CASRLGGSHTEAFF. The CDR3, as DNA: TGCGCCAGCCGTCTCGGTGGTAGTCACACTGAAGCTTTCTTT.

The V and J genes are TRBV28 and TRBJ2-3, with 8 bases lining up with TRBD2. J lost 2 bases, V lost 2 bases, and 9 bases had no gene match. The CDR3 extends over 17 amino acids. The germline V gene encodes CDR1 MDHEN and CDR2 SYDVKM. As DNA, the CDR3 is TGTGCCAGCAGTTTACACTTGGGCGGGGGGACCACAGATACGCAGTATTTT. Protein sequence: CASSLHLGGGTTDTQYF.

This chain connects TRBV9 to TRBJ2-2; D is possibly TRBD2 (5 bases). Germline-derived CDR1 and CDR2 are SGDLS and YYNGEE. This CDR3 is built from 16 residues. Trimming pared 0 bases from V and 0 bases from J, leaving 9 bases between. CDR3 sequence reads: CASSVVPGSNTGELFF. In DNA form, the CDR3 reads TGTGCCAGCAGCGTAGTGCCGGGGTCGAACACCGGGGAGCTGTTTTTT.

This sequence joins TRBV7-2 and TRBJ1-6; tentatively, D is TRBD1 (6 bases). The germline CDR1 and CDR2 sequences are SGHTA and FQGNSA. The CDR3 extends over 15 amino acids. V lost 3 bases and J lost 6, with 12 bases in between. CDR3 loop: CASSFRVDSNSPLHF. The CDR3 nucleotides read TGTGCCAGCAGCTTCAGAGTGGACAGTAATTCACCCCTCCACTTT.

The chain has TRBV7-8 and TRBJ2-3, with a possible D match to TRBD2 (5 bases). Germline values: CDR1 SGHVS, CDR2 FQNEAQ. The CDR3 is 17 amino acids. Trimming cost V 5 bases and J 4 bases, with 22 bases left between them. DNA for the CDR3: TGTGCCAGCAGCCCCCAGACGGGCCGGGGTAGGGCAGATACGCAGTATTTT. This codes for CASSPQTGRGRADTQYF.

The J gene is TRBJ2-1, the V gene TRBV7-9, with D possibly TRBD2 on 5 matching bases. Trimming removed 4 bases at V and 0 bases at J, with 16 bases between. The CDR3 sequence is 17 residues long. The V gene's germline CDR1 is SEHNR and CDR2 FQNEAQ (reference sequence). The CDR3 here is CASSSDFYQSSYNEQFF. CDR3 bases: TGTGCCAGCAGCTCGGACTTTTACCAGAGCTCCTACAATGAGCAGTTCTTC.

The V call is TRBV30, the J call TRBJ2-7, with TRBD1 identical over 7 bases. V was clipped by 3 bases and J by 1 base; unmatched bases: 12. The CDR3 runs 16 residues. Germline V gene data show CDR1 as GTSNPN and CDR2 as SVGIG (reference sequence). The CDR3 region is CAWSLQGLGLSYEQYF. The CDR3 region has the DNA TGTGCCTGGAGCCTACAGGGGTTGGGCCTTTCCTACGAGCAGTACTTC.

CDR3 sequence reads: CASRLTGTHGYTF. In DNA, the CDR3 is TGTGCCAGCAGACTAACAGGGACCCATGGCTACACCTTC. This rearrangement joins TRBV28 to TRBJ1-2; TRBD1 is a possible D gene (6 bases). In germline, CDR1 is MDHEN, CDR2 SYDVKM. The CDR3 has 13 amino acids. Trimming removed 6 bases from V and 6 bases from J, with 14 bases in between.